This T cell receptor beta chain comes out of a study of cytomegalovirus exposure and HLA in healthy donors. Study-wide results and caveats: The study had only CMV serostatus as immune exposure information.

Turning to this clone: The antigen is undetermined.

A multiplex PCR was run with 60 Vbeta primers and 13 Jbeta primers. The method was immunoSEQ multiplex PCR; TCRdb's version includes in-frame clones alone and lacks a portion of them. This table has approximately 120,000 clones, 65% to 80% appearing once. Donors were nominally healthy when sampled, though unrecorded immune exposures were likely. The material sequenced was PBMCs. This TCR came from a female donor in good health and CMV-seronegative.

CDR3 coding DNA: TGTGCCATGGACAGGGCCAACTCCTACGAGCAGTACTTC. Translating gives CAMDRANSYEQYF. The chain employs TRBV2 and TRBJ2-7, with 8 bases aligning to TRBD1. V lost 10 bases, J lost 0 bases, and 5 bases stayed unmatched. This CDR3 contains 13 residues. CDR1 SNHLY and CDR2 FYNNEI come from the germline V gene. Combining the CDR3 with reference TRBV2 and TRBJ2-7 gives the whole variable domain EPEVTQTPSHQVTQMGQEVILRCVPISNHLYFYWYRQILGQKVEFLVSFYNNEISEKSEIFDDQFSVERPDGSNFTLKIRSTKLEDSAMYFCAMDRANSYEQYFGPGTRLTVT.